This T cell receptor beta chain stems from a study of CD8 T cells in Susac syndrome. Study-wide findings and caveats: It was acknowledged by the study that relatively few individuals were included in its TCR sequencing and HLA analysis.

About this clonotype itself: The antigen remains undetermined.

The authors reverse transcribed roughly 0.45 to 1 ug RNA with random hexamers. With immunoSEQ multiplex PCR, TCR beta CDR3 was amplified across 54 Vbeta and 13 Jbeta. TCRdb redid the calling of the immunoSEQ multiplex PCR reads with MiXCR, one entry per CDR3 protein. Of 150,000 or so distinct CDR3 sequences detected, around 94% appear once; the ten largest clones hold roughly 0.15%. The CDR3 consists of 11 residues. The ends were cut back, 5 bases at V and 7 bases at J, with 11 bases in the middle. Germline-derived CDR1 and CDR2 are DFQATT and SNEGSKA (reference sequence). The TCR was taken from a human donor in good health. V and J are TRBV20-1 and TRBJ1-2; D is unclear. Sequencing was carried out using CD4+ T cells from PBMCs. The CDR3 protein is CSAPSLRGYTF. The CDR3 coding sequence is TGCAGTGCTCCCTCCTTACGTGGCTACACCTTC.